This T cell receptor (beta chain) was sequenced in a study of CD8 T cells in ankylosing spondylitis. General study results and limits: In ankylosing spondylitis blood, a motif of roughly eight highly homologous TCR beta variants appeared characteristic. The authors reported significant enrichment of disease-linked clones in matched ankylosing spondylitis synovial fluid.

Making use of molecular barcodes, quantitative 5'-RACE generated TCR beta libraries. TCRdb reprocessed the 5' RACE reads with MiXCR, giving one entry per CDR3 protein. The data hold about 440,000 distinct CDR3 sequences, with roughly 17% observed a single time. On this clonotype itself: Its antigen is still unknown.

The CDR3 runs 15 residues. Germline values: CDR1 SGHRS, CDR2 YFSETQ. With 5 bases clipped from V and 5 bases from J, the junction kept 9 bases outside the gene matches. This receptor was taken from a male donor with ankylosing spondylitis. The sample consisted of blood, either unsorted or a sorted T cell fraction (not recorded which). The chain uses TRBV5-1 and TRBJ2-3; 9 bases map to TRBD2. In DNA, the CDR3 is TGCGCCAGCAGTTACGCAGCGGGGGGAGGAGATACGCAGTATTTT. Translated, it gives CASSYAAGGGDTQYF.